This T cell receptor (beta chain) was obtained from a study of T cell responses to AZD1222 COVID-19 vaccine. Study-wide results and caveats: Most donors were white British and more were female, and clonal diversity was possibly underestimated. Baseline seropositivity characterized only a handful of AZD1222 recipients.

Doses given second, at about 4 or about 12 weeks, were pooled. Some clones are missing from TCRdb's copy, which holds only in-frame ones; the method was immunoSEQ multiplex PCR. The sample lists tens of thousands of clones, roughly 85% seen once, with 9.5% to 13% in the top ten. With 2 bases removed from V and 1 base from J, the gap between germline ends came to 9 bases. Looked up from germline, CDR1 is GTSNPN and CDR2 is SVGIG (reference sequence). The CDR3 spans 14 residues. As regards this clone: What it recognizes is unknown.

This TCR was recovered from an adult who received the AZD1222 COVID-19 vaccine. Sequenced here: peripheral blood, sampled 28 days after the second AZD1222 dose. V is TRBV30 and J is TRBJ2-4, with D possibly matching TRBD1 (6 bases). The CDR3 here is CAWSRGLAKNIQYF. The CDR3 nucleotides read TGTGCCTGGAGTAGGGGGTTGGCCAAAAACATTCAGTACTTC.